These 23 T cell receptor beta chains came from one sample sequenced in a study of blood T cell repertoires in COVID-19. The table came from immunoSEQ multiplex PCR; TCRdb's copy has only in-frame clones and leaves some out. The sample lists under 200,000 clones; just under 90% were seen once. Sequenced input: peripheral blood. The receptors come from a woman between 65 and 79 years old with COVID-19, enrolled during active disease.

This chain links TRBV2 with TRBJ1-4, with D possibly matching TRBD1 (6 bases). The length of the CDR3 is 17 residues. V dropped 6 bases and J dropped 1 base, with 18 bases sitting between them. The germline V gene encodes CDR1 SNHLY and CDR2 FYNNEI. The CDR3 nucleotides are TGTGCCAGCAGATACGGGGACATGGGAATAACTAATGAAAAACTGTTTTTT. Its protein is CASRYGDMGITNEKLFF. Combining the CDR3 with reference TRBV2 and TRBJ1-4 gives the whole variable domain EPEVTQTPSHQVTQMGQEVILRCVPISNHLYFYWYRQILGQKVEFLVSFYNNEISEKSEIFDDQFSVERPDGSNFTLKIRSTKLEDSAMYFCASRYGDMGITNEKLFFGSGTQLSVL.

The rearrangement joins TRBV2 to TRBJ1-5; D is possibly TRBD1 (5 bases). The CDR3 has 14 amino acids. CDR1 and CDR2 (germline): SNHLY, FYNNEI. The V gene lost 6 bases and the J gene lost 4 bases, with 13 bases spanning the gap. The CDR3 coding sequence is TGTGCCAGCAGACCGGGGGTGGGAAATCAGCCCCAGCATTTT. Protein product: CASRPGVGNQPQHF.

The chain uses TRBV3-1 (or the pseudogene TRBV3-2) and TRBJ1-2, with a weak D call TRBD1 (6 bases). The CDR3 has 15 residues. Trimming took off 4 bases at V and 1 base at J, with 13 bases between the two ends. Germline CDR1 is LGHDT and CDR2 is YNNKEL (reference sequence). The CDR3 here is CASSPHTGNNYGYTF. The CDR3 coding sequence is TGTGCCAGCAGCCCACACACAGGGAATAACTATGGCTACACCTTC.

The rearrangement joins TRBV19 to TRBJ2-1, with 8 bases aligning to TRBD1. Trimming at V came to 1 base and at J to 4 bases, leaving 15 bases not matched to a gene. In germline, CDR1 is LNHDA, CDR2 SQIVND (reference sequence). The CDR3 loop spans 19 amino acids. CDR3 residues: CASSIARQGPSSAYNEQFF. The DNA for the CDR3 is TGTGCCAGTAGTATAGCGAGACAGGGGCCGTCGTCAGCTTACAATGAGCAGTTCTTC.

This chain joins TRBV19 and TRBJ2-5; no definite D call. The V gene's germline CDR1 is LNHDA and CDR2 SQIVND (reference sequence). Between the trimmed V and J ends, which lost 4 bases and 5 bases, there was a span of 5 bases. There are 11 residues in the CDR3. The CDR3 bases are TGTGCCAGTAGTAGTCGGGAGACCCAGTACTTC. Translating it yields CASSSRETQYF.

The chain combines TRBV3-1 (or the pseudogene TRBV3-2) with TRBJ1-1; tentatively, D is TRBD1 (5 bases). V lost 4 bases, J lost 9 bases, and 18 bases lay in between. The CDR3 has 14 amino acids. Germline assignment: CDR1 LGHDT and CDR2 YNNKEL (reference sequence). The CDR3 coding sequence is TGTGCCAGCAGCCCTTACGACAGCAGAGGTAAAGCTTTCTTT. Protein sequence: CASSPYDSRGKAFF.

This clone was observed once. The rearrangement uses TRBV6-5 and TRBJ2-2; TRBD2 aligns across 7 bases. This CDR3 contains 14 residues. CDR1 is MNHEY and CDR2 is SVGAGI in the germline V gene. V was clipped by 4 bases and J by 7 bases; unmatched bases: 6. Here the CDR3 reads CASSFGGGVGELFF. CDR3 in DNA: TGTGCCAGCAGTTTCGGGGGAGGGGTCGGGGAGCTGTTTTTT.

The chain joins TRBV29-1 to TRBJ2-1; the match to TRBD2 covers 11 bases. CDR3 length equals 12 residues. Trimming at V came to 7 bases and at J to 9 bases, leaving 5 bases not matched to a gene. CDR1 is SQVTM and CDR2 is ANQGSEA in the germline V gene. CDR3: CSGVAGGAEQFF. Here the CDR3 DNA reads TGCAGCGGAGTAGCGGGGGGGGCTGAGCAGTTCTTC.

In its sample, this clone was seen a few times. This rearrangement joins TRBV6-1 to TRBJ1-1; D remains ambiguous. Germline V gives CDR1 MNHNS, CDR2 SASEGT. The CDR3 covers 15 residues. V was shortened by 2 bases and J by 10 bases, with 20 bases between the two germline ends. The CDR3 sequence: CASSEILRTAEGAFF. In nucleotides, the CDR3 is TGTGCCAGCAGTGAAATCTTGAGGACCGCGGAGGGAGCTTTCTTT.

The V gene is TRBV2, the J gene TRBJ2-6; TRBD1 might be the D (6 bases). V was trimmed by 4 bases and J by 2 bases, leaving 9 bases between them. This CDR3 is built from 15 residues. Germline CDR1 SNHLY, CDR2 FYNNEI. For the CDR3, the DNA is TGTGCCAGCAGTGGGACAGTTACTGGGGCCAACGTCCTGACTTTC. It specifies CASSGTVTGANVLTF.

The J gene is TRBJ2-1, the V gene TRBV15; TRBD2 agrees at 10 bases. J was trimmed by 6 bases and V by 4 bases; bases with no gene match: 3. Germline CDR1 reads LNHNV; CDR2 reads YYDKDF (reference sequence). The CDR3 loop spans 14 amino acids. This chain's CDR3 is CATSTGLATNEQFF. The CDR3 bases are TGTGCCACCAGCACGGGACTAGCGACCAATGAGCAGTTCTTC.

V and J are TRBV3-1 (or the pseudogene TRBV3-2) and TRBJ2-4, with D possibly matching TRBD1 (6 bases). There are 15 residues in the CDR3. The germline CDR1 and CDR2 sequences are LGHDT and YNNKEL (reference sequence). Trimming left V 2 bases short and J 1 base short, with 9 bases between. The CDR3: CASSQTRGAKNIQYF. In nucleotides, the CDR3 is TGTGCCAGCAGCCAAACTAGGGGGGCCAAAAACATTCAGTACTTC.

The chain employs TRBV5-5 and TRBJ2-1, with D tentatively TRBD2 (5 bases). V shed 6 bases and J shed 7 bases, with 11 bases lying between them. CDR3 length equals 12 residues. Looked up from germline, CDR1 is SGHKS and CDR2 is YYEKEE (reference sequence). The CDR3 DNA reads TGTGCCAGCACCTCCCCGGGGAATGAGCAGTTCTTC. Protein sequence: CASTSPGNEQFF.

This rearrangement joins TRBV9 to TRBJ2-1, with D possibly being TRBD2 (6 bases). Germline assignment: CDR1 SGDLS and CDR2 YYNGEE. V gave up 3 bases and J gave up 12 bases, with 10 bases separating them. The CDR3 is 11 residues long. The CDR3 nucleotides are TGTGCCAGCAGCGCCGGGACTCCGCAGTTCTTC. It is translated as CASSAGTPQFF.

This rearrangement joins TRBV11-2 to TRBJ1-1; D gene unclear. Per the germline V gene, CDR1 is SGHAT and CDR2 is FQNNGV. V lost 3 bases to trimming and J lost 7 bases, with 6 bases between them. This CDR3 has 11 amino acids. The CDR3 spells CASSFTVEAFF. The CDR3 DNA sequence: TGTGCCAGCAGCTTTACAGTTGAAGCTTTCTTT.

The chain employs TRBV18 and TRBJ1-1, with 7 bases that match TRBD1. The CDR3 loop spans 19 amino acids. Germline V gene lookup returns CDR1 KGHSH and CDR2 LQKENI. Trimming removed 1 base from V and 0 bases from J; junction bases left unmatched: 14. The CDR3 reads CASSPLEWQPGGMNTEAFF. CDR3 nucleotide sequence: TGTGCCAGCTCACCACTTGAGTGGCAGCCAGGGGGAATGAACACTGAAGCTTTCTTT.

This clone was counted only a few times. The chain employs TRBV20-1 and TRBJ1-2, with 8 bases that match TRBD1. Germline V gives CDR1 DFQATT, CDR2 SNEGSKA (reference sequence). The J segment lost 8 bases and the V segment lost 3 bases, leaving 8 bases of the junction unmatched. The CDR3 runs to 13 residues. The CDR3 sequence: CSASLQGARGYTF. CDR3 DNA: TGCAGTGCTAGTCTGCAGGGGGCTAGGGGCTACACCTTC.

This sequence joins TRBV3-1 (or the pseudogene TRBV3-2) and TRBJ2-2; 10 nucleotides match TRBD2. Germline V lookup: CDR1 LGHDT, CDR2 YNNKEL (reference sequence). Trimming removed 2 bases from V and 6 bases from J; junction bases left unmatched: 3. The CDR3 has 15 residues. The CDR3 here is CASSQIAGGAGELFF. The CDR3, as DNA: TGTGCCAGCAGCCAAATAGCGGGGGGTGCCGGGGAGCTGTTTTTT.

The gene calls are TRBV7-3 and TRBJ2-1; D perhaps matches TRBD1 (6 bases). CDR3 length: 12 residues. Germline CDR1 is SGHTA and CDR2 is FQGTGA. V was trimmed by 4 bases and J by 11 bases, leaving 12 bases between them. The CDR3: CASSYIQGQQFF. The CDR3 DNA follows: TGTGCCAGCAGCTACATACAGGGTCAGCAGTTCTTC.

This chain uses TRBV20-1 with TRBJ2-3; D may be TRBD1 (5 bases). The germline V and J ends were trimmed by 3 bases and 0 bases, with 16 bases remaining between them. This CDR3 spans 16 amino acids. CDR1 and CDR2 from the germline V gene are DFQATT and SNEGSKA (reference sequence). CDR3 coding DNA: TGCAGTGCTAGTGCCCCCCGACAGAGTAGCACAGATACGCAGTATTTT. Amino acids: CSASAPRQSSTDTQYF.

The chain links TRBV11-2 to TRBJ1-4; D not certain. Trimming shortened V by 2 bases and J by 0 bases, and 10 bases separated the two germline ends. Germline V gives CDR1 SGHAT, CDR2 FQNNGV. The CDR3 runs 16 residues. The CDR3 region is CASSLLSGTTNEKLFF. CDR3 nucleotides: TGTGCCAGCAGCTTACTCTCCGGGACAACTAATGAAAAACTGTTTTTT.

This clone was counted a few times. The CDR3 DNA reads TGTGCCACCAGCAGAGCCGCAGTCGGGACAAGTAATAATTCACCCCTCCACTTT. Translated, it gives CATSRAAVGTSNNSPLHF. The genes are TRBV15 and TRBJ1-6; perhaps TRBD1 as D (6 bases). The CDR3 is 18 amino acids. Trimming took off 1 base at V and 5 bases at J, with 18 bases between the two ends. Germline V CDR1 and CDR2: LNHNV, YYDKDF (reference sequence).

This clone was picked up one time. V and J are TRBV5-6 and TRBJ1-1; 7 bases map to TRBD1. Per germline, CDR1 SGHDT and CDR2 YYEEEE. V was pared by 7 bases and J by 5 bases, with 2 bases of the junction left unmatched. CDR3 length equals 11 residues. CDR3 bases: TGTGCCAGCTCAGGGGGTACTGAAGCTTTCTTT. Its protein product is CASSGGTEAFF.